This TCR beta chain was captured in a study of memory CD4+ T cells and cytomegalovirus serostatus. Study in general: This sample comes from healthy Belgian adults, about nine CMV seropositive, approximately 22 seronegative.

The sort gate was single viable CD3+CD4+CD8-CD45RO+ cells for memory CD4+ T cells. Germline CDR1 is MNHNY and CDR2 is SVGAGI (reference sequence). The CDR3 loop spans 14 amino acids. V gave up 6 bases and J gave up 10 bases, with 21 bases separating them. Produced via immunoSEQ multiplex PCR; TCRdb's table is partial and in-frame only. The data show approximately 42,000 clones, with 75% to 85% seen just once and 0.95% to 1.2% held by the top ten. V usage is TRBV6-6 and J usage is TRBJ1-1, with a tentative D call TRBD1 (5 bases). Input material: memory CD4+ T cells from blood. This receptor was taken from an adult in good health and CMV-seronegative. The CDR3 region is CASRGVGGIRAAFF. DNA for the CDR3: TGTGCCAGCAGGGGGGTAGGAGGGATTCGGGCAGCTTTCTTT.